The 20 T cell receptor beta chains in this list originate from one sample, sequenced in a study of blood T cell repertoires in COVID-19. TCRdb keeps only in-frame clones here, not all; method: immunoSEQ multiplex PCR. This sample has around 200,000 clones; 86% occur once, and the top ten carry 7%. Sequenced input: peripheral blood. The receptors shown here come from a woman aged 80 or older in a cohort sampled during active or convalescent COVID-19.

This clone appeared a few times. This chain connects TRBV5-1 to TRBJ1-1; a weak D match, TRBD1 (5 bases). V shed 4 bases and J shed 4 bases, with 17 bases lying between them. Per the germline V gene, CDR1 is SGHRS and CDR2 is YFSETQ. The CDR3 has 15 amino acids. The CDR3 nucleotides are TGCGCCAGCAGCCAAGGGGCGGGGTTGGGCACTGAAGCTTTCTTT. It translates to CASSQGAGLGTEAFF.

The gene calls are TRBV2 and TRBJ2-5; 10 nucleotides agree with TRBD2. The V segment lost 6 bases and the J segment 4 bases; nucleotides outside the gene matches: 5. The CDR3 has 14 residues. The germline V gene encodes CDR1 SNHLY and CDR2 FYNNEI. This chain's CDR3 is CASRASGSGETQYF. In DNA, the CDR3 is TGTGCCAGCAGAGCTAGCGGGAGCGGAGAGACCCAGTACTTC.

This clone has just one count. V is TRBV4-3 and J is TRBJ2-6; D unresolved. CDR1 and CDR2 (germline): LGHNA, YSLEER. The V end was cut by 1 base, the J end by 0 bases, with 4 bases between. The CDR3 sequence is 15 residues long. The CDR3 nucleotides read TGCGCCAGCAGCCAAGCCCACTCTGGGGCCAACGTCCTGACTTTC. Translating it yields CASSQAHSGANVLTF.

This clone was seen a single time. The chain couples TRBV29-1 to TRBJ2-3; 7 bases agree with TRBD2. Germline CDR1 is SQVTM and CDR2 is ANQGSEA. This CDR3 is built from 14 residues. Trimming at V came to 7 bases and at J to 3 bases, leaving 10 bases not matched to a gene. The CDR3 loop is CSAGTAGVTDTQYF. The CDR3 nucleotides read TGCAGCGCAGGGACGGCGGGAGTGACAGATACGCAGTATTTT.

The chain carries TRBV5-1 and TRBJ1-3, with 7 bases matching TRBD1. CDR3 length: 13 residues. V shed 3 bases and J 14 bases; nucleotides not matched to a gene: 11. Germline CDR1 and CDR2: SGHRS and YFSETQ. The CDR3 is CASSSRDSLEVYF. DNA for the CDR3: TGCGCCAGCAGCTCTCGGGACAGCCTGGAGGTATATTTT.

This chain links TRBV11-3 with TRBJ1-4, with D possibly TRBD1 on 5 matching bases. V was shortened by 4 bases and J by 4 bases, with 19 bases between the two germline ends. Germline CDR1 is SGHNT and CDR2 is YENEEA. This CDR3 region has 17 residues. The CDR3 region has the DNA TGTGCCAGCAGCTCCTCCGGCCGCTGGACAAGTAATGAAAAACTGTTTTTT. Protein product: CASSSSGRWTSNEKLFF.

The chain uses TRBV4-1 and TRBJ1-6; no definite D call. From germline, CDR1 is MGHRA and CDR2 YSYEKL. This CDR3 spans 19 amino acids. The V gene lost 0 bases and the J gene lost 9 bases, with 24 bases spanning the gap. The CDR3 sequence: CASSQDLDNPTKVGSPLHF. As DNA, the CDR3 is TGCGCCAGCAGCCAAGATCTCGACAACCCCACAAAGGTGGGTTCACCCCTCCACTTT.

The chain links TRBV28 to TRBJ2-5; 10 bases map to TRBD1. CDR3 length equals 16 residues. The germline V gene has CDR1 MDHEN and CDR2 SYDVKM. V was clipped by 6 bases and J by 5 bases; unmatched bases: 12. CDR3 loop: CASSRQGAREKETQYF. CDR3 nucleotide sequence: TGTGCCAGCAGCAGACAGGGGGCACGTGAGAAGGAGACCCAGTACTTC.

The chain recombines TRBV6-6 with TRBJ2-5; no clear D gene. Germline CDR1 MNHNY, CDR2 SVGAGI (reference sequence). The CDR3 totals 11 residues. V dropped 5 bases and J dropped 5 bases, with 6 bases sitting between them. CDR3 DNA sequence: TGTGCCAGCAGTCGTGCGGAGACCCAGTACTTC. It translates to CASSRAETQYF.

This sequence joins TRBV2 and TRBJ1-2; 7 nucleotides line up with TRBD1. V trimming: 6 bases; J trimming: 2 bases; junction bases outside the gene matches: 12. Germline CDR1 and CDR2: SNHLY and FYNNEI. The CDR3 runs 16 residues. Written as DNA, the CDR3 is TGTGCCAGCAGCGACCCAGGGGACAGTCGGAACTATGGCTACACCTTC. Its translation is CASSDPGDSRNYGYTF.

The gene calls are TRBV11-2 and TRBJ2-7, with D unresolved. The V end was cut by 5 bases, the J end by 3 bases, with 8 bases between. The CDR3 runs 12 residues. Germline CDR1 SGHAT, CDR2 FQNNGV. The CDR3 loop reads CASSQIFYEQYV. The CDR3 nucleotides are TGTGCCAGCAGCCAAATTTTCTACGAGCAGTACGTC.

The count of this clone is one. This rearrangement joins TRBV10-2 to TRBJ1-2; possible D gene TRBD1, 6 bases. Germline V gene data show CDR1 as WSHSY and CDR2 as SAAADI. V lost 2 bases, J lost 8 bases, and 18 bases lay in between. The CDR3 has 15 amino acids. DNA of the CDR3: TGCGCCAGCAGTGAGGAGGGGGGGCGAGGTAGGGGCTACACCTTC. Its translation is CASSEEGGRGRGYTF.

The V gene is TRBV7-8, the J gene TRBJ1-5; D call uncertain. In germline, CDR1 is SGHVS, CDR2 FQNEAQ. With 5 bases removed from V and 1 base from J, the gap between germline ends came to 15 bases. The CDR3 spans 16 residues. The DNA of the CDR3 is TGTGCCAGCAGCCTCCGGGAGGGAATAAGCAATCAGCCCCAGCATTTT. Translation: CASSLREGISNQPQHF. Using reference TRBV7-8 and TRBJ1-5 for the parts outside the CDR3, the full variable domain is GAGVSQSPRYKVAKRGQDVALRCDPISGHVSLFWYQQALGQGPEFLTYFQNEAQLDKSGLPSDRFFAERPEGSVSTLKIQRTQQEDSAVYLCASSLREGISNQPQHFGDGTRLSIL.

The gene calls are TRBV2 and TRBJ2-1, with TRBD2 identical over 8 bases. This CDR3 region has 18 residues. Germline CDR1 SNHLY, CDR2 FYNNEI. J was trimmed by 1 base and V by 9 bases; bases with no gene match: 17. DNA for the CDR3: TGTGCCAGTCACCCTGATAGCGGGGTCCTTTCTTCCTACAATGAGCAGTTCTTC. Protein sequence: CASHPDSGVLSSYNEQFF.

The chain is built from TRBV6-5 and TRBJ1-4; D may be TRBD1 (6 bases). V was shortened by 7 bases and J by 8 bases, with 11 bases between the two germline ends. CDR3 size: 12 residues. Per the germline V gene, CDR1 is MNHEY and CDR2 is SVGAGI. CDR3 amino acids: CASNRAGEKLFF. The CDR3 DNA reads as TGTGCCAGCAACAGGGCCGGGGAAAAACTGTTTTTT.

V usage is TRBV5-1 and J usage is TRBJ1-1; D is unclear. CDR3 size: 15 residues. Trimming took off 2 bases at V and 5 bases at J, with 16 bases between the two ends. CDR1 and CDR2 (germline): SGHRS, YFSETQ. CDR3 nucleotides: TGCGCCAGCAGCTTAGCGGGAACAACTTGGACTGAAGCTTTCTTT. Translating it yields CASSLAGTTWTEAFF.

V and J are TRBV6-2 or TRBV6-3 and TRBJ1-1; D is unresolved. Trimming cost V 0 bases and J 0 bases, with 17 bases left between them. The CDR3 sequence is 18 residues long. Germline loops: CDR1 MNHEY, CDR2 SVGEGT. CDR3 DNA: TGTGCCAGCAGTTACTCGAGTACGCCGGGATTCATGAACACTGAAGCTTTCTTT. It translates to CASSYSSTPGFMNTEAFF.

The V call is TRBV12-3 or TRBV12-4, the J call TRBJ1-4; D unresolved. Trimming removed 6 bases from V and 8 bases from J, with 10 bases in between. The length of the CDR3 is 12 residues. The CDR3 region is CASSRIREKLFF. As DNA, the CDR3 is TGTGCCAGCAGCCGAATCAGAGAAAAACTGTTTTTT.

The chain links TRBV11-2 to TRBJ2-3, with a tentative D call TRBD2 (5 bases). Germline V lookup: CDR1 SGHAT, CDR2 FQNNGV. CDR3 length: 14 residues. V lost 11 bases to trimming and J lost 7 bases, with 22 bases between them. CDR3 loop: CASNGENVRYTQYF. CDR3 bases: TGTGCCTCCAACGGGGAAAATGTCCGGTATACGCAGTATTTT. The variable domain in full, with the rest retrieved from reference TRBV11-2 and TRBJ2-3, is EAGVAQSPRYKIIEKRQSVAFWCNPISGHATLYWYQQILGQGPKLLIQFQNNGVVDDSQLPKDRFSAERLKGVDSTLKIQPAKLEDSAVYLCASNGENVRYTQYFGPGTRLTVL.

The CDR3 nucleotides are TGCAGTGCTCGGGGGACAGGGCAAGCTTTCTTT. It encodes CSARGTGQAFF. V gene TRBV20-1 combines with J gene TRBJ1-1, with TRBD1 matching over 9 bases. With V trimmed by 5 bases and J by 9 bases, 4 bases remained unmatched. The CDR3 contains 11 residues. From germline, CDR1 is DFQATT and CDR2 SNEGSKA (reference sequence).